Below, 19 T cell receptor beta chains from the same sample are listed, as sequenced in a study of blood T cell repertoires in COVID-19. TCRdb's table, derived via immunoSEQ multiplex PCR, lists solely in-frame clones and lacks some. Here the sample spans a few hundred thousand clones, 87% being singletons. Sequenced input: PBMCs or T cells enriched from blood (not recorded which). The source of these receptors is a woman aged 25 to 39 who had recovered from COVID-19.

This clone was detected only a few times. J is TRBJ2-5 and V is TRBV15, with 10 bases matching TRBD2. The CDR3 covers 15 residues. The V and J ends lost 4 bases and 5 bases, in that order; junction bases with no gene match: 7. The germline V gene encodes CDR1 LNHNV and CDR2 YYDKDF (reference sequence). Written as DNA, the CDR3 is TGTGCCACCAGCAAGGGGCTAGCGGGAGTTGAGACCCAGTACTTC. As protein: CATSKGLAGVETQYF.

J is TRBJ1-2 and V is TRBV7-9, with 7 nucleotides matching TRBD1. Germline CDR1 SEHNR, CDR2 FQNEAQ (reference sequence). The CDR3 is 15 amino acids. Trimming took 3 bases from V and 8 from J; bases not matched to a gene: 12. CDR3 nucleotides: TGTGCCAGCAGCTTCGGACAGGATTTTATGAGGGGCTACACCTTC. Protein: CASSFGQDFMRGYTF.

The chain links TRBV9 to TRBJ2-3, with 9 nucleotides matching TRBD2. CDR3 length equals 19 residues. Trimming at V came to 0 bases and at J to 1 base, leaving 12 bases not matched to a gene. The germline V gene encodes CDR1 SGDLS and CDR2 YYNGEE. CDR3 nucleotide sequence: TGTGCCAGCAGCGTAGCCGGCGGGGGGGCCCCTTTTGGCACAGATACGCAGTATTTT. Its translation is CASSVAGGGAPFGTDTQYF. Filled out from reference TRBV9 and TRBJ2-3, the complete variable domain reads DSGVTQTPKHLITATGQRVTLRCSPRSGDLSVYWYQQSLDQGLQFLIQYYNGEERAKGNILERFSAQQFPDLHSELNLSSLELGDSALYFCASSVAGGGAPFGTDTQYFGPGTRLTVL.

V usage is TRBV15 and J usage is TRBJ2-3; the D is unclear. The germline V gene has CDR1 LNHNV and CDR2 YYDKDF (reference sequence). The CDR3 covers 12 residues. The V and J ends lost 3 bases and 6 bases respectively, with 7 bases between them. As DNA, the CDR3 is TGTGCCACCAGCAGGACGAGGGATACGCAGTATTTT. This translates into CATSRTRDTQYF. The full variable domain, rest sourced from reference TRBV15 and TRBJ2-3, is DAMVIQNPRYQVTQFGKPVTLSCSQTLNHNVMYWYQQKSSQAPKLLFHYYDKDFNNEADTPDNFQSRRPNTSFCFLDIRSPGLGDTAMYLCATSRTRDTQYFGPGTRLTVL.

The chain uses TRBV5-1 and TRBJ2-7, with TRBD2 identical over 12 bases. There are 15 residues in the CDR3. V was pared by 5 bases and J by 1 base, with 4 bases of the junction left unmatched. Per the germline V gene, CDR1 is SGHRS and CDR2 is YFSETQ. The CDR3 coding sequence is TGCGCCAGCAGTTTGACTAGCGGGAGTTCCTACGAGCAGTACTTC. Protein sequence: CASSLTSGSSYEQYF.

The rearrangement links TRBV7-2 to TRBJ2-3, with a tentative D call TRBD2 (6 bases). The CDR3 spans 13 residues. V was pared by 5 bases and J by 4 bases, with 10 bases between. Germline loops: CDR1 SGHTA, CDR2 FQGNSA. The CDR3 nucleotides read TGTGCCAGCAGCCCGGGGGTCCCAGATACGCAGTATTTT. Translating gives CASSPGVPDTQYF.

This clone was detected only once. The V gene is TRBV5-4, the J gene TRBJ1-2; TRBD1 is a possible D gene (6 bases). Looked up from germline, CDR1 is SGHNT and CDR2 is YYREEE (reference sequence). V was cut by 1 base and J by 8 bases, with 12 bases left in between. CDR3 length: 13 amino acids. In DNA form, the CDR3 reads TGTGCCAGCAGCTTGTACAGGGCAGGCGGCTACACCTTC. Amino acid sequence: CASSLYRAGGYTF.

This clone was detected only a few times. This chain links TRBV28 with TRBJ2-7; D gene ambiguous. Per germline, CDR1 MDHEN and CDR2 SYDVKM. The CDR3 sequence is 14 residues long. V was cut by 5 bases and J by 3 bases, with 14 bases left in between. The CDR3 spells CASSEAQGYYEQYF. The CDR3 DNA reads as TGTGCCAGCAGTGAGGCTCAAGGTTACTACGAGCAGTACTTC.

This chain connects TRBV5-6 to TRBJ2-7, with 7 nucleotides matching TRBD1. Trimming at V came to 5 bases and at J to 3 bases, leaving 5 bases not matched to a gene. The germline CDR1 and CDR2 sequences are SGHDT and YYEEEE. This CDR3 has 13 residues. CDR3 sequence reads: CASRLGGLYEQYF. Written as DNA, the CDR3 is TGTGCCAGCAGATTAGGGGGCCTCTACGAGCAGTACTTC.

This clone was found once. This chain connects TRBV27 to TRBJ2-3; 7 bases line up with TRBD2. The CDR3 spans 17 residues. The ends lost 5 bases at V and 0 bases at J; junction bases unmatched: 11. Germline V gives CDR1 MNHEY, CDR2 SMNVEV (reference sequence). The CDR3 reads CASSPNLAALSTDTQYF. In DNA form, the CDR3 reads TGTGCCAGCAGTCCCAACCTAGCGGCCCTAAGCACAGATACGCAGTATTTT.

The chain has TRBV5-1 and TRBJ1-2, with a tentative D call TRBD1 (5 bases). This CDR3 is 13 amino acids long. Germline loops: CDR1 SGHRS, CDR2 YFSETQ. V was pared by 4 bases and J by 6 bases, with 13 bases between. This CDR3 reads CASSALDSHGYTF. Written as DNA, the CDR3 is TGCGCCAGCAGCGCTCTCGACAGTCATGGCTACACCTTC.

The chain uses TRBV5-1 and TRBJ1-4, with TRBD1 matching 7 bases. Germline V CDR1 and CDR2: SGHRS, YFSETQ. CDR3 size: 15 residues. The V and J ends lost 4 bases and 7 bases, in that order; junction bases with no gene match: 10. The CDR3 sequence: CASSLDREETEKLFF. The CDR3 bases are TGCGCCAGCAGCCTTGACAGGGAGGAAACTGAAAAACTGTTTTTT. The full variable domain, with the rest looked up from reference TRBV5-1 and TRBJ1-4, is KAGVTQTPRYLIKTRGQQVTLSCSPISGHRSVSWYQQTPGQGLQFLFEYFSETQRNKGNFPGRFSGRQFSNSRSEMNVSTLELGDSALYLCASSLDREETEKLFFGSGTQLSVL.

The genes are TRBV6-5 and TRBJ2-7, with a weak D call TRBD1 (5 bases). The V end lost 10 bases, the J end lost 5 bases, and 18 bases lay between the germline ends. The CDR3 is 13 amino acids. Germline V CDR1 and CDR2: MNHEY, SVGAGI. The CDR3 coding sequence is TGTGCCACTCAATATCCAGGGTTTGACGAGCAGTACTTC. As protein: CATQYPGFDEQYF.

This clone was seen only once. The V call is TRBV19, the J call TRBJ2-2; a possible D gene is TRBD1 (6 bases). CDR3 length: 13 amino acids. CDR1 and CDR2 from the germline V gene are LNHDA and SQIVND (reference sequence). The ends were cut back, 5 bases at V and 6 bases at J, with 10 bases in the middle. CDR3 nucleotides: TGTGCCAGTAGTGCACAGGGCTCCGGGGAGCTGTTTTTT. It yields the protein CASSAQGSGELFF.

V usage is TRBV19 and J usage is TRBJ2-3; TRBD2 aligns across 11 bases. Germline V gene data show CDR1 as LNHDA and CDR2 as SQIVND (reference sequence). J lost 8 bases, V lost 4 bases, and 11 bases had no gene match. The CDR3 spans 16 residues. The CDR3 sequence is CASSTLAGGPSATQYF. The DNA for the CDR3 is TGTGCCAGTAGTACGCTAGCGGGAGGTCCGTCTGCTACGCAGTATTTT.

The J gene is TRBJ2-5, the V gene TRBV7-3, with TRBD2 identical over 8 bases. Trimming cost V 5 bases and J 5 bases; bases outside gene matches: 10. Germline V gene data show CDR1 as SGHTA and CDR2 as FQGTGA. The CDR3 length is 15 residues. Written as DNA, the CDR3 is TGTGCCAGCAGCCCGGTCGGGGGGGCCATGGAGACCCAGTACTTC. The encoded protein is CASSPVGGAMETQYF.

The CDR3 nucleotides read TGTGCCAGCAGCCTCGCTAGCGGGGTGGGTGGAGAGCAGTTCTTC. The encoded protein is CASSLASGVGGEQFF. The chain carries TRBV7-3 and TRBJ2-1, with TRBD2 matching 9 bases. The J segment lost 10 bases and the V segment lost 5 bases, leaving 12 bases of the junction unmatched. CDR1 is SGHTA and CDR2 is FQGTGA in the germline V gene. The CDR3 spans 15 residues.

This clone was detected only once. The J gene is TRBJ2-7, the V gene TRBV7-9, with D maybe TRBD2 (5 bases). This CDR3 spans 13 amino acids. The V end was cut by 7 bases, the J end by 4 bases, with 14 bases between. The V gene's germline CDR1 is SEHNR and CDR2 FQNEAQ (reference sequence). CDR3 in amino acids: CASIKEGGYEQYF. The CDR3 DNA reads as TGTGCCAGCATAAAAGAGGGCGGATACGAGCAGTACTTC.

This clone appeared once. This chain uses TRBV6-6 with TRBJ2-7; 8 positions agree with TRBD1. V shed 6 bases and J 1 base; nucleotides not matched to a gene: 11. The CDR3 consists of 16 residues. CDR1 MNHNY and CDR2 SVGAGI come from the germline V gene (reference sequence). The CDR3 DNA follows: TGTGCCAGCAGCTATACACCAGGGGGCCATTCCTACGAGCAGTACTTC. It yields the protein CASSYTPGGHSYEQYF.